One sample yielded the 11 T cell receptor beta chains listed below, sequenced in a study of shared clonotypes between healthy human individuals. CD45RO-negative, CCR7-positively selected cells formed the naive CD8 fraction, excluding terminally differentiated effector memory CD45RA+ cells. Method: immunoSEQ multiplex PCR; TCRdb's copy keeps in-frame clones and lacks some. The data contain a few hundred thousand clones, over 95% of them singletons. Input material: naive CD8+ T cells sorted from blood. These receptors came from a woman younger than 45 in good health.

CDR3 region: CASTLGLAGGGNEQFF. DNA for the CDR3: TGTGCCAGCACCTTGGGACTAGCGGGAGGGGGCAATGAGCAGTTCTTC. The chain carries TRBV7-9 and TRBJ2-1; 16 bases agree with TRBD2. The J segment lost 6 bases and the V segment lost 7 bases, leaving 6 bases of the junction unmatched. The CDR3 covers 16 residues. Per germline, CDR1 SEHNR and CDR2 FQNEAQ (reference sequence).

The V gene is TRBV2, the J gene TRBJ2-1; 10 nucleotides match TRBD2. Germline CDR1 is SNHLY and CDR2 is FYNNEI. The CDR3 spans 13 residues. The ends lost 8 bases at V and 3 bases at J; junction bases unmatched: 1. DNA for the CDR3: TGTGCCAGCCGGACTAGCGGCTACAATGAGCAGTTCTTC. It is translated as CASRTSGYNEQFF.

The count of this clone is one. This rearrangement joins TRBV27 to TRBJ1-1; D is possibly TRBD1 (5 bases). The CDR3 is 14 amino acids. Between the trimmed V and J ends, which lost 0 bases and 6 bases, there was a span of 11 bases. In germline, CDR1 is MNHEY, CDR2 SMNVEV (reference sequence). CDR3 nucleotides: TGTGCCAGCAGTTTATCAGGGACGTATTCTGAAGCTTTCTTT. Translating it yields CASSLSGTYSEAFF.

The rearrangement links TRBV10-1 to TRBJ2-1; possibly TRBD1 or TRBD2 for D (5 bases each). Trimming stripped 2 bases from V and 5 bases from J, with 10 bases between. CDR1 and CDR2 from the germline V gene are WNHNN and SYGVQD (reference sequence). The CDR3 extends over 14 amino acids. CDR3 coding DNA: TGCGCCAGCAGTGAGATGGGGGAAAACAATGAGCAGTTCTTC. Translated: CASSEMGENNEQFF.

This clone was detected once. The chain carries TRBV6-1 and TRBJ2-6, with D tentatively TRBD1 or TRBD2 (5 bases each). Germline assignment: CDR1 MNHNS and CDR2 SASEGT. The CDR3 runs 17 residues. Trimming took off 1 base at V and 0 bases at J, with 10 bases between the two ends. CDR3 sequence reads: CASSEDWGFSGANVLTF. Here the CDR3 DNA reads TGTGCCAGCAGTGAAGATTGGGGGTTCTCTGGGGCCAACGTCCTGACTTTC.

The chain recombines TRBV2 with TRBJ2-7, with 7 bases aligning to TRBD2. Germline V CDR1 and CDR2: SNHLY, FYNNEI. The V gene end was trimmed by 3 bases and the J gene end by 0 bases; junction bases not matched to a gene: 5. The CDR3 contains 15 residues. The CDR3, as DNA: TGTGCCAGCAGTGATCCTAGCGGACGCTCCTACGAGCAGTACTTC. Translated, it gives CASSDPSGRSYEQYF.

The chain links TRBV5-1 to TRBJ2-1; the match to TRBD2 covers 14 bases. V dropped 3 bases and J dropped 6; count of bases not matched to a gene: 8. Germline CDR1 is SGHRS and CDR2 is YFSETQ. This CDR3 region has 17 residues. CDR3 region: CASSSGTSGRDFNEQFF. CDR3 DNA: TGCGCCAGCAGCTCCGGGACTAGCGGGAGAGACTTCAATGAGCAGTTCTTC.

Here the CDR3 DNA reads TGTGCCAGCTCACACAGGGACCACAATGAAAAACTGTTTTTT. Amino acid sequence: CASSHRDHNEKLFF. The gene calls are TRBV18 and TRBJ1-4; D may be TRBD1 (6 bases). V was cut by 4 bases and J by 5 bases, with 11 bases left in between. The germline CDR1 and CDR2 sequences are KGHSH and LQKENI. The CDR3 is 14 amino acids.

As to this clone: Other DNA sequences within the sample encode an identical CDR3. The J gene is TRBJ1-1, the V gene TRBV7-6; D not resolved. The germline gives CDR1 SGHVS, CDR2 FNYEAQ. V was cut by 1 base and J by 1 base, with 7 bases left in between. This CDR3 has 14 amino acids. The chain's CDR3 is CASSLGGENTEAFF. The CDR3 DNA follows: TGTGCCAGCAGCTTAGGAGGAGAGAACACTGAAGCTTTCTTT.

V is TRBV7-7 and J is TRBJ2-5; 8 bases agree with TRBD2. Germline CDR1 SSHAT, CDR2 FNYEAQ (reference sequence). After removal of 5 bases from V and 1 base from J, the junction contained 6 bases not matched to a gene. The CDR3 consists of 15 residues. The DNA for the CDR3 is TGTGCCAGCAGCCTCTCTAGCGGGTTCCAAGAGACCCAGTACTTC. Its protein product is CASSLSSGFQETQYF.

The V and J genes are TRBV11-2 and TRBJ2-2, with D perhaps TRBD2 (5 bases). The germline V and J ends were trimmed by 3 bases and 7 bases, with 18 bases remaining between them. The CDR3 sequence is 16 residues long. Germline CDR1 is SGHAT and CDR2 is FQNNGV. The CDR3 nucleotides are TGTGCCAGCAGCTTCGCCCGGACGGAGGCGGGCGGGGAGCTGTTTTTT. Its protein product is CASSFARTEAGGELFF.